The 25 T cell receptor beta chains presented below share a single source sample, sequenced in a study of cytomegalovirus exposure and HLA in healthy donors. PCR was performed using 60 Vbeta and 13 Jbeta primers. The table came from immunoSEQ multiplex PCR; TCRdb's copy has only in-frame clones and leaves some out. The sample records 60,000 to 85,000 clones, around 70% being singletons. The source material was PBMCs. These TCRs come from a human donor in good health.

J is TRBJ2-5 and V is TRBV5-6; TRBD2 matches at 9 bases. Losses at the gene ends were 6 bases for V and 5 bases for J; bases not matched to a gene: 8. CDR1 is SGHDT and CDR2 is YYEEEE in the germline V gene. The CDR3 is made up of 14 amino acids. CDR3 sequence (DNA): TGTGCCAGCACCCGGGGACTAGCTGGGGAGACCCAGTACTTC. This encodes CASTRGLAGETQYF.

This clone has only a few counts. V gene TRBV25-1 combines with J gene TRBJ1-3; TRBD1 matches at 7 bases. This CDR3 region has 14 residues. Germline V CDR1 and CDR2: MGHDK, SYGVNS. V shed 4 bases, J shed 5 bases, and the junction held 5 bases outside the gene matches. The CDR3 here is CASSVRDSRNTIYF. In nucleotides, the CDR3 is TGTGCCAGCAGTGTTCGGGACAGCCGAAACACCATATATTTT.

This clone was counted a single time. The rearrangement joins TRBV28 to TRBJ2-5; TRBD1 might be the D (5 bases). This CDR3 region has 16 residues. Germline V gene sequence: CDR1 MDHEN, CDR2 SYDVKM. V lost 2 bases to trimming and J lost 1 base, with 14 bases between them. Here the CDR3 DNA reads TGTGCCAGCAGTTTACAATGGGTAGGGGTCCAAGAGACCCAGTACTTC. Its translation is CASSLQWVGVQETQYF.

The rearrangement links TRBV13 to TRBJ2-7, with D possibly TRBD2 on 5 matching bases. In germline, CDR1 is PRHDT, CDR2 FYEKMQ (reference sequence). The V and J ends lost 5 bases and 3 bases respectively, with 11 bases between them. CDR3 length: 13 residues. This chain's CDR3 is CASSPGGIYEQYF. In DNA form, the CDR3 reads TGTGCCAGCAGCCCCGGAGGAATCTACGAGCAGTACTTC.

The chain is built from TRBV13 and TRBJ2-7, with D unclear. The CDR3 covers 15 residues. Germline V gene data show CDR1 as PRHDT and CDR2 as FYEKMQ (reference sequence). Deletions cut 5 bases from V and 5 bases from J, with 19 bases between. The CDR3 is CASSLTGPLSNEQYF. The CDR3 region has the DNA TGTGCCAGCAGCCTTACGGGTCCACTTTCCAACGAGCAGTACTTC.

The CDR3 loop is CASSEGDRGSYEQYF. CDR3 bases: TGTGCCAGCAGTGAAGGGGACAGAGGCTCCTACGAGCAGTACTTC. The chain links TRBV2 to TRBJ2-7; TRBD1 agrees at 7 bases. This CDR3 region has 15 residues. V lost 1 base to trimming and J lost 0 bases; unmatched junction nucleotides: 3. Germline lookup yields CDR1 SNHLY and CDR2 FYNNEI.

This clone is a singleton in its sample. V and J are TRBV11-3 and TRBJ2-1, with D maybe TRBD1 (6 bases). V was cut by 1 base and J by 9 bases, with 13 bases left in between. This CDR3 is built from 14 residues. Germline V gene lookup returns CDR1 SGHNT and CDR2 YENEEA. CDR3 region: CASSLGGGGGEQFF. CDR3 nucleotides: TGTGCCAGCAGCTTAGGAGGGGGTGGTGGTGAGCAGTTCTTC. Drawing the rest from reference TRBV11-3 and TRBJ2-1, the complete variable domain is EAGVVQSPRYKIIEKKQPVAFWCNPISGHNTLYWYLQNLGQGPELLIRYENEEAVDDSQLPKDRFSAERLKGVDSTLKIQPAELGDSAVYLCASSLGGGGGEQFFGPGTRLTVL.

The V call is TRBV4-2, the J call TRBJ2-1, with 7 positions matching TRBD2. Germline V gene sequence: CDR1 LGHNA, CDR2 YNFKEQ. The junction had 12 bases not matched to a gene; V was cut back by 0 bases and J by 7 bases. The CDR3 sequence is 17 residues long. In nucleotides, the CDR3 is TGTGCCAGCAGCCAAGATCACGGCGGGAGTTTACCAAATGAGCAGTTCTTC. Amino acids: CASSQDHGGSLPNEQFF.

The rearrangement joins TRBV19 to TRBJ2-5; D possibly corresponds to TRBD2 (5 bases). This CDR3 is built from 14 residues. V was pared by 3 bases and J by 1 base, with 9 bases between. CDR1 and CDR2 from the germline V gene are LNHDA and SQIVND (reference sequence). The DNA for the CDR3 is TGTGCCAGTAGTATTAAAGAGGGCCAAGAGACCCAGTACTTC. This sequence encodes CASSIKEGQETQYF.

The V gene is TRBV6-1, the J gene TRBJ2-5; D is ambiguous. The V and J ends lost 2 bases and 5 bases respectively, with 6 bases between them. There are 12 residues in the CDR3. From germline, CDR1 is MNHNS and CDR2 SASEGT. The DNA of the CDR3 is TGTGCCAGCAGTGAACAGAGGGAGACCCAGTACTTC. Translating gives CASSEQRETQYF.

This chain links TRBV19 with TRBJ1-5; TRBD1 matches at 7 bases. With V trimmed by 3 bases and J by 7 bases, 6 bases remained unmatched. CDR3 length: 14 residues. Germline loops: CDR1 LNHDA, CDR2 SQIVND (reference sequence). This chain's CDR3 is CASSILGQAQPQHF. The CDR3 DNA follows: TGTGCCAGTAGTATCCTCGGACAGGCCCAGCCCCAGCATTTT.

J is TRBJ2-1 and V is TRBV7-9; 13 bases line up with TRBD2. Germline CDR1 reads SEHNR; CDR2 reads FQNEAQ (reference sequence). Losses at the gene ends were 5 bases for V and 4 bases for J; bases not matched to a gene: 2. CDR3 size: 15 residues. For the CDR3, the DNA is TGTGCCAGCAGCCCGGGACTAGCGGGATACAATGAGCAGTTCTTC. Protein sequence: CASSPGLAGYNEQFF.

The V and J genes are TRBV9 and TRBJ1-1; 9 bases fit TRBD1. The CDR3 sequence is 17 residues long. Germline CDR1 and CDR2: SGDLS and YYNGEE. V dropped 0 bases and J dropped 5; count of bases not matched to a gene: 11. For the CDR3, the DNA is TGTGCCAGCAGCGTAGGTCACGGGGACAGGGCGAGTACTGAAGCTTTCTTT. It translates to CASSVGHGDRASTEAFF.

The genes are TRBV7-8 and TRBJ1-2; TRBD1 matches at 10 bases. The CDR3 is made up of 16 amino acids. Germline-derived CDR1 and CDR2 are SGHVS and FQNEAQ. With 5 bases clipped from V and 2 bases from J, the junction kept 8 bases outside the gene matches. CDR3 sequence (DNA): TGTGCCAGCAGCGATTTTCAGGGACAGGGGAACTATGGCTACACCTTC. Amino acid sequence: CASSDFQGQGNYGYTF. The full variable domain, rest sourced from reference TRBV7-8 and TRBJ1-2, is GAGVSQSPRYKVAKRGQDVALRCDPISGHVSLFWYQQALGQGPEFLTYFQNEAQLDKSGLPSDRFFAERPEGSVSTLKIQRTQQEDSAVYLCASSDFQGQGNYGYTFGSGTRLTVV.

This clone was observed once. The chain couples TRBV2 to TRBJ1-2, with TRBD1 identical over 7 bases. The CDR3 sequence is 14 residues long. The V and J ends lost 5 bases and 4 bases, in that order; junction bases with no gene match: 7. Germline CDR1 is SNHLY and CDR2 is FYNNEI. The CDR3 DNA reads TGTGCCAGCAGTTTACAGGGGATAGGCTATGGCTACACCTTC. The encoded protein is CASSLQGIGYGYTF.

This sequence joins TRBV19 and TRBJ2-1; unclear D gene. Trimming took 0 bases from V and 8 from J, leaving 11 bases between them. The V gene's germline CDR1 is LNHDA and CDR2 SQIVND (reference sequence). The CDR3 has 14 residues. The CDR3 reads CASSIDGLYDEQFF. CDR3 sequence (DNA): TGTGCCAGTAGTATAGATGGGCTGTATGATGAGCAGTTCTTC. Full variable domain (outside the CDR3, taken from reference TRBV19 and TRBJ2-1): DGGITQSPKYLFRKEGQNVTLSCEQNLNHDAMYWYRQDPGQGLRLIYYSQIVNDFQKGDIAEGYSVSREKKESFPLTVTSAQKNPTAFYLCASSIDGLYDEQFFGPGTRLTVL.

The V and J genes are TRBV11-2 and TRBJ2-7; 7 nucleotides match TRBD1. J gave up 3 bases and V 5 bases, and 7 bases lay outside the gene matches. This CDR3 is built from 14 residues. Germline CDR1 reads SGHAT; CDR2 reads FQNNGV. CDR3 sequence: CASSPQTGIYEQYF. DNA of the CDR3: TGTGCCAGCAGCCCGCAGACAGGGATCTACGAGCAGTACTTC.

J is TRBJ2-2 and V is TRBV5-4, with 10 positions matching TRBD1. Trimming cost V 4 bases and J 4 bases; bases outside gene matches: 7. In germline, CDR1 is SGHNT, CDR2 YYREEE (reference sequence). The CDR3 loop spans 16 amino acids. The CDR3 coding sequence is TGTGCCAGCAGCGAGGCCGGGACAGGGGCCACCGGGGAGCTGTTTTTT. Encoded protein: CASSEAGTGATGELFF.

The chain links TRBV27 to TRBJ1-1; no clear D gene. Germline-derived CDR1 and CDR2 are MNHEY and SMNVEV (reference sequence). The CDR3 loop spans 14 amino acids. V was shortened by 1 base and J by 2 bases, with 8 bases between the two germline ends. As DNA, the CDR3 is TGTGCCAGCAGTTTATTCGCGTCCAACACTGAAGCTTTCTTT. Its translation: CASSLFASNTEAFF.

CDR3 sequence: CASSILITGELFF. The CDR3 nucleotides read TGTGCCAGCAGCATACTCATAACCGGGGAGCTGTTTTTT. The J gene is TRBJ2-2, the V gene TRBV7-8; D remains unclear. There are 13 residues in the CDR3. V was pared by 5 bases and J by 5 bases, with 9 bases between. The germline CDR1 and CDR2 sequences are SGHVS and FQNEAQ.

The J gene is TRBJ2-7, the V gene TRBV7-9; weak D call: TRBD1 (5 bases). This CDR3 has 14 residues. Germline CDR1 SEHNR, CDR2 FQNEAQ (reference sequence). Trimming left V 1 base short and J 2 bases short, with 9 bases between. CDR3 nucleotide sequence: TGTGCCAGCAGCTTAGGAGCAGGGCCCTACGAGCAGTACTTC. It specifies CASSLGAGPYEQYF.

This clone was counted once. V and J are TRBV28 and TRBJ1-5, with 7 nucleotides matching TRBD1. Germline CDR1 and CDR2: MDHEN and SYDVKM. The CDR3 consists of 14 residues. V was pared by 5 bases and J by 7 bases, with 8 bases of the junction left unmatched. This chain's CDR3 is CASSLTGEWQPQHF. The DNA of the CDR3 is TGTGCCAGCAGTCTTACAGGGGAGTGGCAGCCCCAGCATTTT.

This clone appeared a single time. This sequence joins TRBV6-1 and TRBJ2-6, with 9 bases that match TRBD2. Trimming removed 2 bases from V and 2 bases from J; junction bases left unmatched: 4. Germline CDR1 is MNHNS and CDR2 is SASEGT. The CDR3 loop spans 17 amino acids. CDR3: CASSEIAGEPGANVLTF. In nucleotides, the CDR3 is TGTGCCAGCAGTGAAATAGCGGGGGAGCCTGGGGCCAACGTCCTGACTTTC.

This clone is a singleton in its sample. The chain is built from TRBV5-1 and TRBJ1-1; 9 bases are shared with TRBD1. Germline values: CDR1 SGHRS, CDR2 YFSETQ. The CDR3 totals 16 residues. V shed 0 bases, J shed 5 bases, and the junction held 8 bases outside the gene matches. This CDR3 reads CASSLAGQGRLTEAFF. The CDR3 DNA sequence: TGCGCCAGCAGCTTGGCCGGACAGGGGCGCTTGACTGAAGCTTTCTTT.

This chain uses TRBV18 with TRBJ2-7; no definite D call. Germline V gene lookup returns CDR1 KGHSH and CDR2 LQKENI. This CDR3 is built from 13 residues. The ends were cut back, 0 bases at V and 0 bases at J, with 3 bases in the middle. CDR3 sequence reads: CASSPPSSYEQYF. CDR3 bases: TGTGCCAGCTCACCACCCAGCTCCTACGAGCAGTACTTC.